Shown below are 16 T cell receptor beta chains from a single sample sequenced in a study of CD8+ T cells in alopecia areata (dated by TCRdb to 2017 to 2018). The library was produced with the immunoSEQ multiplex PCR assay. RNA was extracted from all samples and reverse transcribed into cDNA as template for TCR sequencing. TCRdb's version of the immuneACCESS table is confined to in-frame rearrangements and falls short of the full clone set. An unresolved V gene accounts for under half of the shortfall where checked; the remainder is of unknown origin. This sample lists about 140,000 clones; approximately 85% were detected once. The ten biggest clones cover around 25% of the sample. This specimen's time point label, per the study, means: around 29 days on oral tofacitinib. Taken with the paper, the label for treatment or condition translates to: oral pan-JAK inhibitor, 5-10 mg twice daily. Sequencing used CD8+ T cells sorted from blood, obtained at week 4, from a patient treated with tofacitinib. Receptors were obtained from a human donor with alopecia areata.

The chain uses TRBV5-1 and TRBJ2-7; 10 bases map to TRBD1. This CDR3 contains 15 residues. V was clipped by 4 bases and J by 6 bases; unmatched bases: 10. The germline V gene has CDR1 SGHRS and CDR2 YFSETQ. CDR3: CASSISGTGVIEQYF. The CDR3 coding sequence is TGCGCCAGCAGCATCTCCGGGACAGGGGTAATCGAGCAGTACTTC.

The genes are TRBV4-1 and TRBJ2-7; D ambiguous. This CDR3 is 14 amino acids long. Germline-derived CDR1 and CDR2 are MGHRA and YSYEKL. The V and J ends lost 1 base and 2 bases respectively, with 9 bases between them. This CDR3 reads CASSQGAGTYEQYF. In nucleotides, the CDR3 is TGCGCCAGCAGCCAAGGAGCCGGTACCTACGAGCAGTACTTC.

The chain recombines TRBV7-6 with TRBJ2-7; D unclear. Germline V gives CDR1 SGHVS, CDR2 FNYEAQ. CDR3 length: 13 residues. V lost 5 bases to trimming and J lost 3 bases, with 11 bases between them. CDR3 amino acids: CASSETQVYEQYF. The CDR3 DNA reads TGTGCCAGCAGCGAAACTCAGGTCTACGAGCAGTACTTC.

The chain combines TRBV4-1 with TRBJ2-5, with 7 bases fitting TRBD1. The CDR3 runs 17 residues. Germline V gene data show CDR1 as MGHRA and CDR2 as YSYEKL. Trimming took 1 base from V and 2 from J; bases not matched to a gene: 10. CDR3 in DNA: TGCGCCAGCAGCCAAGCGATTAACCTACAGGGGCAAGAGACCCAGTACTTC. Encoded protein: CASSQAINLQGQETQYF.

The rearrangement links TRBV7-8 to TRBJ2-7, with 9 bases lining up with TRBD1. Germline CDR1 is SGHVS and CDR2 is FQNEAQ. The CDR3 contains 13 residues. J lost 5 bases, V lost 5 bases, and 4 bases had no gene match. CDR3 amino acids: CASSATGGHEQYF. Here the CDR3 DNA reads TGTGCCAGCAGCGCTACAGGGGGCCACGAGCAGTACTTC.

V usage is TRBV19 and J usage is TRBJ2-5; 10 positions agree with TRBD1. Germline-derived CDR1 and CDR2 are LNHDA and SQIVND (reference sequence). Trimming took 4 bases from V and 2 from J; bases not matched to a gene: 10. CDR3 length: 17 amino acids. Here the CDR3 DNA reads TGTGCCAGTAGTACTCCCGGGACAGGGGAGACGCAAGAGACCCAGTACTTC. Its translation is CASSTPGTGETQETQYF.

This clone was observed once. The rearrangement links TRBV27 to TRBJ2-5; the match to TRBD1 covers 7 bases. The V gene's germline CDR1 is MNHEY and CDR2 SMNVEV (reference sequence). This CDR3 contains 14 residues. The V gene end was trimmed by 5 bases and the J gene end by 4 bases; junction bases not matched to a gene: 7. CDR3 DNA: TGTGCCAGCAGTCCCCACAGGGGCGGAGAGACCCAGTACTTC. Amino acids: CASSPHRGGETQYF.

V gene TRBV7-9 combines with J gene TRBJ2-1; 10 positions agree with TRBD2. The CDR3 covers 16 residues. Germline V gene sequence: CDR1 SEHNR, CDR2 FQNEAQ (reference sequence). After removal of 1 base from V and 2 bases from J, the junction contained 2 bases not matched to a gene. The CDR3 coding sequence is TGTGCCAGCAGCTTAGAGCGGGGGGGAGCCTACAATGAGCAGTTCTTC. Translating it yields CASSLERGGAYNEQFF.

The V call is TRBV7-2, the J call TRBJ2-7, with a weak D call TRBD2 (5 bases). Trimming left V 5 bases short and J 3 bases short, with 8 bases between. The CDR3 runs 12 residues. Germline CDR1 is SGHTA and CDR2 is FQGNSA. The CDR3 DNA reads TGTGCCAGCAGCCTCGGGGTCTACGAGCAGTACTTC. This gives the protein CASSLGVYEQYF.

The gene calls are TRBV6-1 and TRBJ2-1, with 7 nucleotides matching TRBD2. Germline loops: CDR1 MNHNS, CDR2 SASEGT. The CDR3 is made up of 10 amino acids. The V segment lost 8 bases and the J segment 14 bases; nucleotides outside the gene matches: 6. CDR3 residues: CASGSGVEFF. For the CDR3, the DNA is TGTGCCAGCGGGAGCGGGGTTGAGTTCTTC.

As to this clone: An end of the junction does not agree with germline; a read error may underlie this. The chain joins TRBV4-1 to TRBJ2-2; D might be TRBD1 or TRBD2, each matching 6 bases. Germline V gene lookup returns CDR1 MGHRA and CDR2 YSYEKL. The CDR3 spans 15 residues. This chain's CDR3 is CASSQEGGNTGELFF. CDR3 DNA: TGTGCCAGCAGCCAAGAGGGGGGTAACACCGGGGAGCTGTTTTTT.

V usage is TRBV4-3 and J usage is TRBJ2-2, with D perhaps TRBD1 (6 bases). Trimming shortened V by 0 bases and J by 7 bases, and 6 bases separated the two germline ends. The germline gives CDR1 LGHNA, CDR2 YSLEER. The CDR3 sequence is 13 residues long. The chain's CDR3 is CASSQDRGGELFF. The DNA of the CDR3 is TGCGCCAGCAGCCAAGACAGGGGCGGGGAGCTGTTTTTT.

The chain carries TRBV7-2 and TRBJ2-7; 8 positions match TRBD1. Germline assignment: CDR1 SGHTA and CDR2 FQGNSA. Losses at the gene ends were 5 bases for V and 2 bases for J; bases not matched to a gene: 5. The CDR3 runs to 14 residues. CDR3 DNA sequence: TGTGCCAGCAGCGCCGGGACAGGAACCTACGAGCAGTACTTC. It yields the protein CASSAGTGTYEQYF.

This clone was counted a few times. The chain employs TRBV7-9 and TRBJ2-2; 8 bases align to TRBD1. The J segment lost 3 bases and the V segment lost 0 bases, leaving 6 bases of the junction unmatched. Per germline, CDR1 SEHNR and CDR2 FQNEAQ (reference sequence). The CDR3 contains 17 residues. The CDR3 DNA reads as TGTGCCAGCAGCTTAGCTTCAGGGGGCGCGGACACCGGGGAGCTGTTTTTT. Its protein is CASSLASGGADTGELFF.

V usage is TRBV15 and J usage is TRBJ1-6; no definite D call. Germline V gene data show CDR1 as LNHNV and CDR2 as YYDKDF (reference sequence). The CDR3 totals 13 residues. Trimming removed 0 bases at V and 9 bases at J, with 6 bases between. The CDR3 DNA follows: TGTGCCACCAGCAGAGATCGCCGTTCACCCCTCCACTTT. It yields the protein CATSRDRRSPLHF.

This clone appeared a few times. CDR3 sequence reads: CASSLAGRSSTDTQYF. DNA of the CDR3: TGTGCCAGCAGCTTAGCGGGGCGGTCTAGCACAGATACGCAGTATTTT. J is TRBJ2-3 and V is TRBV11-2; D tentatively fits TRBD1 or TRBD2 (5 bases each). The CDR3 has 16 amino acids. V was shortened by 1 base and J by 0 bases, with 11 bases between the two germline ends. The germline gives CDR1 SGHAT, CDR2 FQNNGV.